The clone carrying this T cell receptor beta chain was picked up many times. The target antigen is unknown. The junction had 13 bases not matched to a gene; V was cut back by 1 base and J by 5 bases. The CDR3 is made up of 18 amino acids. CDR1 is MDHEN and CDR2 is SYDVKM in the germline V gene. These data originate in a study of T cells in Graves' hyperthyroidism and ophthalmopathy. RNA transcripts yielded amplified TCR beta CDR3 regions. A first-round RT-PCR of the TCR CDR3 used the HTBI primer set. TCRdb itself ran the multiplex PCR reads through MiXCR, one entry per CDR3 protein. The sample includes around 340,000 distinct CDR3 sequences, about a sixth of them seen just once. Overall study findings and caveats: In validation, the model predicted ophthalmopathy. These predictions came a median about 6.2 months before onset.

The V call is TRBV28, the J call TRBJ2-3; 9 bases agree with TRBD2. The specimen sequenced was blood. This TCR derives from a woman aged 25-40 years with Graves' hyperthyroidism that later progressed to Graves' ophthalmopathy. CDR3 sequence: CASSLFKEGLAAVDTQYF. For the CDR3, the DNA is TGTGCCAGCAGTTTATTTAAGGAGGGACTAGCAGCCGTAGATACGCAGTATTTT. The full variable domain, with the rest looked up from reference TRBV28 and TRBJ2-3, is DVKVTQSSRYLVKRTGEKVFLECVQDMDHENMFWYRQDPGLGLRLIYFSYDVKMKEKGDIPEGYSVSREKKERFSLILESASTNQTSMYLCASSLFKEGLAAVDTQYFGPGTRLTVL.